Listed here are 3 T cell receptor beta chains from one sample, sequenced in a study of T-cell memory formation after mild COVID-19. TCRdb passed the 5' RACE reads through MiXCR, listing each CDR3 protein once. The data contain around 200,000 distinct CDR3 sequences, roughly 10% of them singletons. Sample: PBMCs or a T cell subset sorted from them (not recorded which). All receptors derive from a man younger than 35 who had mild COVID-19 (a few samples of this study predate the infection). Cell type and time point are not known.

The rearrangement links TRBV7-9 to TRBJ1-6, with D possibly being TRBD1 (5 bases). Germline values: CDR1 SEHNR, CDR2 FQNEAQ (reference sequence). Trimming took 1 base from V and 4 from J, leaving 11 bases between them. The CDR3 is 16 amino acids. CDR3 protein: CASSLGQGLYNSPLHF. Here the CDR3 DNA reads TGTGCCAGCAGCTTAGGCCAGGGATTGTATAATTCACCCCTCCACTTT.

This clonotype was detected only a few times. The chain combines TRBV5-1 with TRBJ2-6, with TRBD1 identical over 8 bases. CDR1 and CDR2 (germline): SGHRS, YFSETQ. This CDR3 has 17 amino acids. V lost 5 bases to trimming and J lost 0 bases; unmatched junction nucleotides: 7. CDR3 sequence reads: CASRPGTGASGANVLTF. The CDR3 DNA sequence: TGCGCCAGCAGACCCGGGACAGGCGCCTCTGGGGCCAACGTCCTGACTTTC.

This clonotype was detected many times. CDR3 coding DNA: TGCGCCAGCAGCTTGATGATGTCGGCGGGGGGGTACAATGAGCAGTTCTTC. Translated: CASSLMMSAGGYNEQFF. The rearrangement links TRBV5-1 to TRBJ2-1, with 9 bases fitting TRBD2. V shed 1 base and J 4 bases; nucleotides not matched to a gene: 9. Germline lookup yields CDR1 SGHRS and CDR2 YFSETQ. CDR3 size: 17 residues.